This is a list of T cell receptor beta chains from one sample in a study of T cells in Graves' hyperthyroidism and ophthalmopathy. TCRdb processed the multiplex PCR reads anew with MiXCR; each CDR3 protein has one entry. The repertoire has approximately 250,000 distinct CDR3 sequences, 24% of them found once; the top ten carry roughly a third. Sample: blood. The receptors here all came from a woman between 40 and 50 years old with Graves' ophthalmopathy. The conserved cysteine and the conserved F or W are not part of the CDR3 here. Each record gives: J gene, V gene, CDR3 protein.

J: TRBJ2-7; V: TRBV28; CDR3: ASSPPGGREQY
J: TRBJ1-3; V: TRBV2; CDR3: ASSAFRFSGNTIY
J: TRBJ2-7; V: TRBV6-5; CDR3: ASKIDRDTSYEQY
J: TRBJ1-5; V: TRBV20-1; CDR3: SARKDSSNQPQH
J: TRBJ1-1; V: TRBV6-2/TRBV6-3; CDR3: ASRRGERNTEAF
J: TRBJ1-2; V: TRBV12-3/TRBV12-4; CDR3: ASSLVAASSYGYT
J: TRBJ2-7; V: TRBV5-1; CDR3: ASSRDVDEQY
J: TRBJ2-7; V: TRBV18; CDR3: ASSPLLSGGHYEQY
J: TRBJ1-6; V: TRBV19; CDR3: AAGPGPPFH
J: TRBJ1-5; V: TRBV10-1; CDR3: ASSSDVNQPQH
J: TRBJ1-2; V: TRBV29-1; CDR3: SVLSDGGFYGYT
J: TRBJ2-5; V: TRBV9; CDR3: ASSVMMGGVETQY
J: TRBJ2-3; V: TRBV6-2/TRBV6-3; CDR3: ASSYEIEPSGRADTQY
J: TRBJ2-6; V: TRBV6-2/TRBV6-3; CDR3: ASSYPSGIGSGANVLT
J: TRBJ2-5; V: TRBV6-1; CDR3: ASSGLQGRETQY
J: TRBJ2-2; V: TRBV14; CDR3: ASSRKRRLAGVDTVELF
J: TRBJ2-4; V: TRBV19; CDR3: ASSKRTGWNANIQY
J: TRBJ2-7; V: TRBV5-1; CDR3: ASSHRDSYEQY
J: TRBJ2-5; V: TRBV6-1; CDR3: ASSEGVAGGGETQY
J: TRBJ2-2; V: TRBV6-5; CDR3: ASSSASGRNGELF
J: TRBJ2-7; V: TRBV30; CDR3: AWSVGSGLTEQY
J: TRBJ2-5; V: TRBV10-3; CDR3: AISVVREETQY
J: TRBJ1-5; V: TRBV28; CDR3: ASSLGTENQPQH
J: TRBJ2-7; V: TRBV5-1; CDR3: ASSGGYGQGRDEQY
J: TRBJ2-2; V: TRBV6-1; CDR3: ASSEEAGRNTGELF